These 27 T cell receptor beta chains were all obtained from the same sample, sequenced in a study of blood T cell repertoires in COVID-19. Sequencing was performed with immunoSEQ multiplex PCR; in TCRdb, only in-frame clones are kept and a portion is missing. The sample has 86,000 or so clones; 91% are singletons. Sequencing was performed on peripheral blood. The receptors come from a woman aged 45-65 years in a cohort sampled during active COVID-19.

J is TRBJ2-7 and V is TRBV7-3; 12 nucleotides line up with TRBD2. CDR1 is SGHTA, CDR2 FQGTGA, per germline. The CDR3 has 15 amino acids. Trimming cost V 2 bases and J 1 base; bases outside gene matches: 0. CDR3 protein: CASSLGLAGSYEQYF. Here the CDR3 DNA reads TGTGCCAGCAGCTTAGGACTAGCGGGGTCCTACGAGCAGTACTTC.

This rearrangement joins TRBV6-5 to TRBJ2-7, with 9 bases aligning to TRBD1. The CDR3 consists of 14 residues. The V gene's germline CDR1 is MNHEY and CDR2 SVGAGI. The V gene end was trimmed by 6 bases and the J gene end by 2 bases; junction bases not matched to a gene: 5. The CDR3 spells CASSRDRVAYEQYF. Written as DNA, the CDR3 is TGTGCCAGCAGCCGGGACAGGGTTGCCTACGAGCAGTACTTC.

This chain links TRBV5-1 with TRBJ2-1, with TRBD2 matching over 7 bases. Per germline, CDR1 SGHRS and CDR2 YFSETQ. The junction had 4 bases not matched to a gene; V was cut back by 4 bases and J by 0 bases. The CDR3 spans 15 residues. The CDR3 DNA follows: TGCGCCAGCAGCCCGATAGCGGGCTCCTACAATGAGCAGTTCTTC. This gives the protein CASSPIAGSYNEQFF.

In its sample, this clone was seen a few times. V usage is TRBV27 and J usage is TRBJ2-5, with TRBD2 identical over 8 bases. Germline CDR1 reads MNHEY; CDR2 reads SMNVEV (reference sequence). The V gene end was trimmed by 6 bases and the J gene end by 5 bases; junction bases not matched to a gene: 5. CDR3 length equals 13 residues. CDR3 region: CASRTSGSETQYF. CDR3 DNA: TGTGCCAGCAGGACGAGCGGGAGCGAGACCCAGTACTTC.

The chain combines TRBV6-2 or TRBV6-3 with TRBJ2-7; 7 nucleotides match TRBD1. The ends lost 5 bases at V and 1 base at J; junction bases unmatched: 8. This CDR3 contains 15 residues. Germline assignment: CDR1 MNHEY and CDR2 SVGEGT. The CDR3 here is CASSQGGLGSYEQYF. CDR3 bases: TGTGCCAGCAGTCAAGGGGGCCTGGGGTCCTACGAGCAGTACTTC.

The V call is TRBV10-3, the J call TRBJ2-3; TRBD2 is a possible D gene (6 bases). This CDR3 has 13 residues. Trimming removed 5 bases at V and 2 bases at J, with 8 bases between. Germline CDR1 is ENHRY and CDR2 is SYGVKD. The CDR3 sequence: CAISWTNTDTQYF. CDR3 coding DNA: TGTGCCATCAGTTGGACTAACACAGATACGCAGTATTTT.

Only one count was recorded for this clone. The chain uses TRBV4-1 and TRBJ2-3; D call uncertain. This CDR3 is built from 14 residues. Trimming left V 6 bases short and J 5 bases short, with 15 bases between. The germline gives CDR1 MGHRA, CDR2 YSYEKL. The CDR3 region is CASSSALSGDTQYF. The CDR3 DNA is TGCGCCAGCAGTTCTGCTTTGAGTGGAGATACGCAGTATTTT.

J is TRBJ2-1 and V is TRBV27, with TRBD2 matching 7 bases. Germline values: CDR1 MNHEY, CDR2 SMNVEV (reference sequence). J was trimmed by 0 bases and V by 5 bases; bases with no gene match: 7. The CDR3 totals 16 residues. Here the CDR3 reads CASSPIAGSSYNEQFF. In nucleotides, the CDR3 is TGTGCCAGCAGTCCAATAGCGGGCAGCTCCTACAATGAGCAGTTCTTC.

The chain links TRBV28 to TRBJ2-5, with a possible D match to TRBD2 (5 bases). Germline V lookup: CDR1 MDHEN, CDR2 SYDVKM. V was shortened by 7 bases and J by 4 bases, with 16 bases between the two germline ends. This CDR3 has 14 amino acids. CDR3 protein: CASTPGPRGETQYF. DNA of the CDR3: TGTGCCAGCACCCCCGGCCCCCGGGGAGAGACCCAGTACTTC.

V is TRBV2 and J is TRBJ2-1; TRBD2 matches at 9 bases. This CDR3 comprises 15 residues. V was pared by 1 base and J by 13 bases, with 11 bases of the junction left unmatched. Germline lookup yields CDR1 SNHLY and CDR2 FYNNEI. CDR3 loop: CASSEELPGLAEQFF. As DNA, the CDR3 is TGTGCCAGCAGTGAAGAGTTGCCGGGACTAGCAGAACAGTTCTTC. Variable domain in full (rest from reference TRBV2 and TRBJ2-1): EPEVTQTPSHQVTQMGQEVILRCVPISNHLYFYWYRQILGQKVEFLVSFYNNEISEKSEIFDDQFSVERPDGSNFTLKIRSTKLEDSAMYFCASSEELPGLAEQFFGPGTRLTVL.

About this clone: The same CDR3 can be traced to other DNA sequences in this sample. The J gene is TRBJ1-2, the V gene TRBV29-1, with D possibly matching TRBD1 (6 bases). Looked up from germline, CDR1 is SQVTM and CDR2 is ANQGSEA. The CDR3 is 12 residues long. V was shortened by 6 bases and J by 0 bases, with 8 bases between the two germline ends. The CDR3 spells CSVGQTNYGYTF. Here the CDR3 DNA reads TGCAGCGTCGGACAGACTAACTATGGCTACACCTTC. Together with reference TRBV29-1 and TRBJ1-2, the CDR3 gives the full variable domain: SAVISQKPSRDICQRGTSLTIQCQVDSQVTMMFWYRQQPGQSLTLIATANQGSEATYESGFVIDKFPISRPNLTFSTLTVSNMSPEDSSIYLCSVGQTNYGYTFGSGTRLTVV.

The rearrangement uses TRBV7-2 and TRBJ2-2; 7 nucleotides line up with TRBD2. There are 16 residues in the CDR3. Germline V gene sequence: CDR1 SGHTA, CDR2 FQGNSA. The trim removed 4 bases at V and 6 bases at J, leaving 11 bases unmatched. The chain's CDR3 is CASSSWKRDRPGELFF. For the CDR3, the DNA is TGTGCCAGCAGCTCCTGGAAGCGGGATCGTCCCGGGGAGCTGTTTTTT.

This clone occurred once. The gene calls are TRBV12-3 or TRBV12-4 and TRBJ2-1; D is ambiguous. With 7 bases removed from V and 2 bases from J, the gap between germline ends came to 3 bases. This CDR3 is 11 amino acids long. Written as DNA, the CDR3 is TGTGCCAGCACTACCTACAATGAGCAGTTCTTC. Translating it yields CASTTYNEQFF.

The chain uses TRBV5-1 and TRBJ2-1; TRBD2 matches 10 bases. Germline values: CDR1 SGHRS, CDR2 YFSETQ. The CDR3 consists of 16 residues. V shed 1 base and J 6 bases; nucleotides not matched to a gene: 7. The CDR3 region is CASSLSTSGVFNEQFF. The CDR3 bases are TGCGCCAGCAGCTTGTCAACTAGCGGGGTCTTCAATGAGCAGTTCTTC.

Worth noting for this clone: This sample also contains other DNA sequences that code for the same CDR3. The V and J genes are TRBV6-5 and TRBJ1-3; a possible D gene is TRBD1 (6 bases). The V end lost 6 bases, the J end lost 4 bases, and 13 bases lay between the germline ends. The germline V gene has CDR1 MNHEY and CDR2 SVGAGI. The CDR3 extends over 14 amino acids. In DNA form, the CDR3 reads TGTGCCAGCAGGGGGGCCGGAAGGGGAAACACCATATATTTT. Its translation: CASRGAGRGNTIYF.

The V and J genes are TRBV7-8 and TRBJ2-5, with TRBD2 matching 7 bases. Unmatched junction bases numbered 6, after V lost 3 bases and J lost 5 bases. Germline CDR1 and CDR2: SGHVS and FQNEAQ. CDR3 length: 14 amino acids. CDR3 DNA sequence: TGTGCCAGCAGCTTGGGGGGGAGAAAGGAGACCCAGTACTTC. The encoded protein is CASSLGGRKETQYF.

This clone was recorded once. The V call is TRBV24-1, the J call TRBJ1-2; tentatively, D is TRBD1 (5 bases). V lost 4 bases, J lost 7 bases, and 30 bases lay in between. From germline, CDR1 is KGHDR and CDR2 SFDVKD. The CDR3 is made up of 19 amino acids. The CDR3 reads CATSDPGRDGGSLGGGYTF. The CDR3 DNA is TGTGCCACCAGTGACCCGGGTAGGGACGGAGGGTCGTTAGGAGGTGGCTACACCTTC.

CDR3 in amino acids: CATAGGPTYEQYF. CDR3 nucleotide sequence: TGTGCCACGGCAGGGGGTCCCACCTACGAGCAGTACTTC. The chain combines TRBV28 with TRBJ2-7, with 7 positions matching TRBD1. Germline assignment: CDR1 MDHEN and CDR2 SYDVKM. V was pared by 10 bases and J by 2 bases, with 8 bases of the junction left unmatched. The CDR3 contains 13 residues.

The CDR3 region has the DNA TGTGCCAGTAGTACAACAGATTCCGCCTACGAGCAGTACTTC. Its protein is CASSTTDSAYEQYF. The genes are TRBV19 and TRBJ2-7, with D unclear. CDR1 and CDR2 from the germline V gene are LNHDA and SQIVND (reference sequence). V gave up 4 bases and J gave up 2 bases, with 12 bases separating them. This CDR3 region has 14 residues.

V usage is TRBV4-1 and J usage is TRBJ1-6; D possibly corresponds to TRBD1 (6 bases). Trimming stripped 3 bases from V and 10 bases from J, with 13 bases between. The germline gives CDR1 MGHRA, CDR2 YSYEKL. This CDR3 is 14 amino acids long. The CDR3 coding sequence is TGCGCCAGCAGCCATCAGGGGTACGGGTCACCCCTCCACTTT. Translating it yields CASSHQGYGSPLHF.

The rearrangement links TRBV7-9 to TRBJ1-1; D is undetermined. Per germline, CDR1 SEHNR and CDR2 FQNEAQ (reference sequence). CDR3 length: 13 residues. Between the trimmed V and J ends, which lost 8 bases and 2 bases, there was a span of 12 bases. CDR3 sequence: CASHARSNTEAFF. In DNA, the CDR3 is TGTGCCAGCCACGCGAGGTCCAACACTGAAGCTTTCTTT.

This sequence joins TRBV5-1 and TRBJ1-1, with 8 bases aligning to TRBD1. The V segment lost 2 bases and the J segment 6 bases; nucleotides outside the gene matches: 3. Germline values: CDR1 SGHRS, CDR2 YFSETQ. The CDR3 consists of 13 residues. The CDR3 DNA is TGCGCCAGCAGCTTAGCAGGGGGCCCTGAAGCTTTCTTT. Translation: CASSLAGGPEAFF.

V gene TRBV11-3 combines with J gene TRBJ2-3; 7 bases are shared with TRBD2. The germline gives CDR1 SGHNT, CDR2 YENEEA. The CDR3 runs 17 residues. Trimming cost V 5 bases and J 1 base; bases outside gene matches: 12. The CDR3 nucleotides read TGTGCCAGCAGCGGAACCAAGAGCGGGGCCCGCACAGATACGCAGTATTTT. Translation: CASSGTKSGARTDTQYF. The variable domain in full, completed from reference TRBV11-3 and TRBJ2-3, reads EAGVVQSPRYKIIEKKQPVAFWCNPISGHNTLYWYLQNLGQGPELLIRYENEEAVDDSQLPKDRFSAERLKGVDSTLKIQPAELGDSAVYLCASSGTKSGARTDTQYFGPGTRLTVL.

This clone was seen once. This chain connects TRBV6-5 to TRBJ1-2; D possibly corresponds to TRBD1 (5 bases). V lost 4 bases and J 12 bases, leaving 24 bases between the germline ends. This CDR3 is 15 amino acids long. Germline V gene data show CDR1 as MNHEY and CDR2 as SVGAGI. In DNA form, the CDR3 reads TGTGCCAGCAGTTTATCGGGGGGTCCGGGGTCAGTCGACACCTTC. Protein: CASSLSGGPGSVDTF.

This rearrangement joins TRBV11-2 to TRBJ1-6; perhaps TRBD1 as D (5 bases). V lost 7 bases and J lost 6, with 13 bases in between. Germline V gene data show CDR1 as SGHAT and CDR2 as FQNNGV. The CDR3 is made up of 14 amino acids. CDR3 amino acids: CASTRGGGNSPLHF. As DNA, the CDR3 is TGTGCCAGCACCCGCGGGGGTGGTAATTCACCCCTCCACTTT.

The chain links TRBV12-5 to TRBJ2-6; unclear D gene. V lost 6 bases, J lost 0 bases, and 3 bases lay in between. The CDR3 covers 13 residues. Germline CDR1 is LGHNT and CDR2 is FRNRAP. In DNA form, the CDR3 reads TGTGCTAGTGGGTACTCTGGGGCCAACGTCCTGACTTTC. This encodes CASGYSGANVLTF.

J is TRBJ2-3 and V is TRBV9; TRBD2 matches 11 bases. Germline CDR1 SGDLS, CDR2 YYNGEE. Germline trimming cut 4 bases from V and 5 bases from J; bases unmatched to any gene: 9. CDR3 length: 16 residues. DNA for the CDR3: TGTGCCAGCAGCAAATTAGCGGGGGGGTCCGGAGATACGCAGTATTTT. It codes for CASSKLAGGSGDTQYF.